One sample yielded the 18 T cell receptor beta chains listed below, sequenced in a study of PD-1 blockade in mismatch repair-deficient tumors. Profiling relied on immunoSEQ multiplex PCR, and the TCRdb table lists in-frame clones only, not all of them. The sample records around 100,000 clones, about 79% being singletons. Sample: peripheral blood, taken about eight months after starting pembrolizumab. All receptors come from an adult with mismatch repair-deficient cancer.

The V and J genes are TRBV6-1 and TRBJ2-1, with a possible D match to TRBD2 (5 bases). Germline V CDR1 and CDR2: MNHNS, SASEGT. The length of the CDR3 is 14 residues. V was shortened by 4 bases and J by 7 bases, with 14 bases between the two germline ends. The CDR3 DNA sequence: TGTGCCAGCAGTGCCTGGACTGCCGGGAATGAGCAGTTCTTC. This gives the protein CASSAWTAGNEQFF.

The rearrangement joins TRBV7-9 to TRBJ1-2; no clear D gene. Trimming cost V 5 bases and J 0 bases, with 7 bases left between them. The CDR3 consists of 13 residues. Germline CDR1 SEHNR, CDR2 FQNEAQ (reference sequence). The CDR3 region has the DNA TGTGCCAGCAGCCCCCCCACTAACTATGGCTACACCTTC. It yields the protein CASSPPTNYGYTF.

The chain links TRBV5-5 to TRBJ1-5; D perhaps matches TRBD1 (6 bases). The germline gives CDR1 SGHKS, CDR2 YYEKEE (reference sequence). CDR3 length equals 14 residues. The germline V and J ends were trimmed by 6 bases and 5 bases, with 15 bases remaining between them. CDR3 protein: CASTSVGAYQPQHF. The CDR3 DNA follows: TGTGCCAGCACCTCAGTGGGGGCATATCAGCCCCAGCATTTT.

The rearrangement links TRBV19 to TRBJ2-5; 9 bases match TRBD1. J was trimmed by 4 bases and V by 5 bases; bases with no gene match: 5. The germline V gene has CDR1 LNHDA and CDR2 SQIVND (reference sequence). This CDR3 has 14 amino acids. The CDR3 is CASSYRGRPETQYF. Written as DNA, the CDR3 is TGTGCCAGTAGTTACAGGGGGCGCCCAGAGACCCAGTACTTC.

The genes are TRBV16 and TRBJ2-3; 10 bases line up with TRBD2. Losses at the gene ends were 2 bases for V and 1 base for J; bases not matched to a gene: 9. Germline assignment: CDR1 KGHSY and CDR2 FQNENV. The CDR3 loop spans 18 amino acids. CDR3 sequence reads: CASSQIASGRVGTDTQYF. The DNA of the CDR3 is TGTGCCAGCAGCCAAATTGCTAGCGGGAGAGTAGGCACAGATACGCAGTATTTT.

This chain links TRBV2 with TRBJ1-5; D gene unclear. Germline CDR1 is SNHLY and CDR2 is FYNNEI. The CDR3 totals 13 residues. The germline V and J ends were trimmed by 0 bases and 9 bases, with 9 bases remaining between them. CDR3 nucleotides: TGTGCCAGCAGTGAAGCGGACGGTCGGCCCCAGCATTTT. Its protein is CASSEADGRPQHF.

The chain carries TRBV4-3 and TRBJ1-2, with D perhaps TRBD1 (6 bases). This CDR3 is built from 15 residues. The germline V gene has CDR1 LGHNA and CDR2 YSLEER. V was clipped by 0 bases and J by 4 bases, with 12 bases between them. CDR3 loop: CASSQEVQGVYGYTF. Written as DNA, the CDR3 is TGCGCCAGCAGCCAAGAAGTACAGGGTGTCTATGGCTACACCTTC.

This chain connects TRBV19 to TRBJ2-1, with 9 bases that match TRBD1. CDR3 length: 11 residues. Germline V gene sequence: CDR1 LNHDA, CDR2 SQIVND (reference sequence). The junction had 1 base not matched to a gene; V was cut back by 7 bases and J by 9 bases. CDR3 amino acids: CASNRGPEQFF. DNA of the CDR3: TGTGCCAGTAACAGGGGGCCTGAGCAGTTCTTC.

This clone showed up just a few times. This chain links TRBV6-1 with TRBJ2-2; the D is unclear. The V and J ends lost 8 bases and 7 bases respectively, with 5 bases between them. The germline V gene has CDR1 MNHNS and CDR2 SASEGT. The CDR3 loop spans 10 amino acids. The CDR3 region is CASQSGELFF. CDR3 bases: TGTGCCAGCCAAAGCGGGGAGCTGTTTTTT.

The chain recombines TRBV19 with TRBJ1-3; D gene ambiguous. Germline CDR1 and CDR2: LNHDA and SQIVND (reference sequence). V was trimmed by 2 bases and J by 1 base, leaving 12 bases between them. This CDR3 is built from 16 residues. The CDR3 reads CASSIRPGRSGNTIYF. The CDR3 nucleotides read TGTGCCAGTAGTATAAGGCCAGGCAGATCTGGAAACACCATATATTTT.

V gene TRBV11-2 combines with J gene TRBJ1-1; 8 bases match TRBD1. Germline V lookup: CDR1 SGHAT, CDR2 FQNNGV. V shed 5 bases, J shed 10 bases, and the junction held 12 bases outside the gene matches. This CDR3 is built from 14 residues. This CDR3 is CASSPTGGFERAFF. The CDR3 nucleotides read TGTGCCAGCAGCCCAACAGGGGGATTCGAGAGAGCTTTCTTT.

This chain uses TRBV7-9 with TRBJ1-2, with D possibly being TRBD1 (5 bases). Germline CDR1 and CDR2: SEHNR and FQNEAQ (reference sequence). Trimming stripped 5 bases from V and 6 bases from J, with 16 bases between. The CDR3 sequence is 14 residues long. DNA for the CDR3: TGTGCCAGCAGCATAGGAGGGGAGAGGGATGGCTACACCTTC. This gives the protein CASSIGGERDGYTF.

V is TRBV2 and J is TRBJ1-1, with 11 nucleotides matching TRBD1. In germline, CDR1 is SNHLY, CDR2 FYNNEI. This CDR3 comprises 12 residues. Trimming cost V 6 bases and J 7 bases; bases outside gene matches: 1. The CDR3 region is CASRGTGGEAFF. Here the CDR3 DNA reads TGTGCCAGCAGGGGGACAGGGGGTGAAGCTTTCTTT. Variable domain in full (rest from reference TRBV2 and TRBJ1-1): EPEVTQTPSHQVTQMGQEVILRCVPISNHLYFYWYRQILGQKVEFLVSFYNNEISEKSEIFDDQFSVERPDGSNFTLKIRSTKLEDSAMYFCASRGTGGEAFFGQGTRLTVV.

Only a few counts were recorded for this clone. The chain employs TRBV30 and TRBJ1-1; 7 nucleotides line up with TRBD1. V was clipped by 7 bases and J by 4 bases; unmatched bases: 9. CDR3 length: 13 amino acids. Germline CDR1 and CDR2: GTSNPN and SVGIG (reference sequence). This CDR3 is CASSPRGRTEAFF. The CDR3 DNA reads as TGTGCCTCCTCACCTAGGGGGCGCACTGAAGCTTTCTTT.

The chain combines TRBV29-1 with TRBJ2-1, with a possible D match to TRBD1 (5 bases). This CDR3 region has 15 residues. Trimming took off 0 bases at V and 3 bases at J, with 12 bases between the two ends. CDR1 is SQVTM, CDR2 ANQGSEA, per germline. The CDR3 DNA sequence: TGCAGCGTTGAAGAACCAGGGAAGGACTACAATGAGCAGTTCTTC. Residues: CSVEEPGKDYNEQFF.

In the case of this clone: Sequence at one end of the junction differs from germline and may be a read error. The chain is built from TRBV6-1 and TRBJ2-1; 7 nucleotides match TRBD2. The length of the CDR3 is 19 residues. Germline V gene data show CDR1 as MNHNS and CDR2 as SASEGT. Written as DNA, the CDR3 is TGTGCCAGCAGTCAAGCTAGCGGTGGAGCGGTCAGCTCCTACAATGAGCAGTTCTTC. This translates into CASSQASGGAVSSYNEQFF.

This clone was seen just once. The rearrangement uses TRBV11-2 and TRBJ2-5; no definite D call. Trimming left V 4 bases short and J 5 bases short, with 14 bases between. There are 14 residues in the CDR3. Looked up from germline, CDR1 is SGHAT and CDR2 is FQNNGV. In nucleotides, the CDR3 is TGTGCCAGCAGCTCAAGGACGTTCCTGGAGACCCAGTACTTC. Its protein is CASSSRTFLETQYF.

CDR3 sequence (DNA): TGTGCCAGCCGGGGGCTAGCGGGGACCCCTTTCGACGAGCAGTACTTC. Translated, it gives CASRGLAGTPFDEQYF. The chain joins TRBV11-2 to TRBJ2-7; 9 bases align to TRBD2. Looked up from germline, CDR1 is SGHAT and CDR2 is FQNNGV. The V and J ends lost 8 bases and 5 bases, in that order; junction bases with no gene match: 16. The CDR3 has 16 amino acids.